These T cell receptor beta chains were read from a single sample in a study of T cell responses to AZD1222 COVID-19 vaccine. Sequencing used immunoSEQ multiplex PCR; TCRdb keeps in-frame clones, though not all of them. The table shows roughly 200,000 clones, with around 94% occurring only once. The sample was peripheral blood, taken on day 0 of AZD1222 vaccination. The receptors shown here come from an adult in good health. CDR3s include the opening cysteine and the closing phenylalanine or tryptophan. D genes are given only for firm matches. The size of a clone is reported for some rows only, either as once, few or many, or as a class for expanded clones.

. TRBJ1-5 . TRBV6-2/TRBV6-3 TGTGCCAGCAGTTGGACACCGGGGGGGGGCAATCAGCCCCAGCATTTT CASSWTPGGGNQPQHF
. TRBJ2-3 TRBD2 TRBV5-5 TGTGCCAGCAGCTTGGGACTAGCGGGGGTCACAGATACGCAGTATTTT CASSLGLAGVTDTQYF
. TRBJ1-2 TRBD1 TRBV11-1 TGTGCCAGCAGCTTACCACAGGGGGCAGAAAACTATGGCTACACCTTC CASSLPQGAENYGYTF
few TRBJ1-2 . TRBV2 TGTGCCAGCAGTGTTGGCAACCTGGGTGGCTACACCTTC CASSVGNLGGYTF
. TRBJ2-1 TRBD1 TRBV7-3 TGTGCCAGCAGCGGACAGGGGGCGGGTTCCTACAATGAGCAGTTCTTC CASSGQGAGSYNEQFF
. TRBJ2-1 . TRBV4-1 TGCGCCAGCAGCCAACCACCTTTACCCCGGGTCTCCTACAATGAGCAGTTCTTC CASSQPPLPRVSYNEQFF
. TRBJ2-7 TRBD1 TRBV5-4 TGTGCCAGCAGCTTGGGGGGCGGGACAGGGGGCGACTACGAGCAGTACTTC CASSLGGGTGGDYEQYF
. TRBJ2-2 . TRBV7-6 TGTGCCAGCAGCTTAAGGGGGGCCTCGAACACCGGGGAGCTGTTTTTT CASSLRGASNTGELFF
. TRBJ2-2 . TRBV6-5 TGTGCCAGCAGTTACTCGTACAGGGTTCACGGGGAGCTGTTTTTT CASSYSYRVHGELFF
. TRBJ2-6 . TRBV27 TGTGCCAGCAGTTTTTTGAGGGGAGGGGCCAACGTCCTGACTTTC CASSFLRGGANVLTF
. TRBJ2-2 . TRBV24-1 TGTGCCACCAGTGATCCAAAGACAGGCAACACCGGGGAGCTGTTTTTT CATSDPKTGNTGELFF
. TRBJ2-1 . TRBV3-1/TRBV3-2 TGTGCCAGCAGCCAAGATCGGGGTGATGAGCAGTTCTTC CASSQDRGDEQFF
. TRBJ1-2 TRBD1 TRBV27 TGTGCCAGCAGTTTAAACCCCGGACAGGGAAAAGGGACCTTCTATGGCTACACCTTC CASSLNPGQGKGTFYGYTF
few TRBJ1-3 . TRBV27 TGTGCCAGCAGTTCCCTGACAGGCGCCTCTGGAAACACCATATATTTT CASSSLTGASGNTIYF
. TRBJ2-3 TRBD2 TRBV10-3 TGTGCCATCAACCTTAGCGGGGCTAGAGATACGCAGTATTTT CAINLSGARDTQYF
. TRBJ2-7 TRBD2 TRBV27 TGTGCCAGCAGTCTACTAGCGGGGGCCTACGAGCAGTACTTC CASSLLAGAYEQYF
. TRBJ2-2 . TRBV27 TGTGCCAGCAGTTTATCTATCGGGGAAAGCACCGGGGAGCTGTTTTTT CASSLSIGESTGELFF
. TRBJ1-2 . TRBV4-1 TGCGCCAGCAGCCCCTCCGAGGCCCTTCGGGGTGGCTACACCTTC CASSPSEALRGGYTF
. TRBJ2-5 . TRBV12-3/TRBV12-4 TGTGCCAGCAGTTTTAGAGAGACCCAGTACTTC CASSFRETQYF
. TRBJ2-7 . TRBV6-2/TRBV6-3 TGTGCCAGCAGTTCCCCCGTCAGAAGAGTCTACGAGCAGTACTTC CASSSPVRRVYEQYF
. TRBJ2-1 . TRBV7-3 TGTGCCAGCAGCCCCAACCAGGGAGGAGGCTACAATGAGCAGTTCTTC CASSPNQGGGYNEQFF
. TRBJ2-5 TRBD2 TRBV7-2 TGTGCCAGCAGCTTAGCTGGCGGGGGGGCACGGGAGACCCAGTACTTC CASSLAGGGARETQYF
few TRBJ2-7 TRBD1 TRBV7-2 TGTGCCAGCAGCTTAGGCCCCGGGACAGGGGCCTACGAGCAGTACTTC CASSLGPGTGAYEQYF
. TRBJ1-4 . TRBV7-9 TGTGCCAGCAGCCCAAGGGCGGGGGTTGCAACTAATGAAAAACTGTTTTTT CASSPRAGVATNEKLFF
. TRBJ1-5 . TRBV7-9 TGTGCCAGCGCCGGGACGAACCTCGATCAGCCCCAGCATTTT CASAGTNLDQPQHF
. TRBJ1-1 . TRBV5-1 TGCGCCAGCAGCTTGCACCCAGCCACCATGAACACTGAAGCTTTCTTT CASSLHPATMNTEAFF
once TRBJ2-1 . TRBV5-1 TGCGCCAGCAGTTTGACCAGTAGCTCCTACAATGAGCAGTTCTTC CASSLTSSSYNEQFF
. TRBJ1-2 TRBD1 TRBV9 TGTGCCAGCAGTGCTTCGGACAGGGATGGCTACACCTTC CASSASDRDGYTF
. TRBJ2-2 TRBD1 TRBV2 TGTGCCAGCAAGGGACAGTTGGGCACCGGGGAGCTGTTTTTT CASKGQLGTGELFF
. TRBJ2-7 . TRBV6-1 TGTGCCAGCAGTGAAGAGGAGGGGAGTACCTACGAGCAGTACTTC CASSEEEGSTYEQYF
. TRBJ2-1 TRBD2 TRBV7-2 TGTGCCAGCAGCTTACTAGCGGGGTACAATGAGCAGTTCTTC CASSLLAGYNEQFF
. TRBJ2-7 . TRBV5-8 TGTGCCAGCAGCCAGCGTTCCTACGAGCAGTACTTC CASSQRSYEQYF
. TRBJ1-6 . TRBV10-3 TGTGCCATCAGTGAGTCGGGAGGGACTTATAATTCACCCCTCCACTTT CAISESGGTYNSPLHF
. TRBJ1-3 . TRBV7-2 TGTGCCAGCAGCTTATCAGGTGGAAACACCATATATTTT CASSLSGGNTIYF
. TRBJ1-2 . TRBV7-9 TGTGCCAGCAGCGAAGGACAGATTAACTATGGCTACACCTTC CASSEGQINYGYTF
once TRBJ1-4 . TRBV18 TGTGCCAGCTCCCCTAGGGACAATGAAAAACTGTTTTTT CASSPRDNEKLFF
once TRBJ2-7 . TRBV7-2 TGTGCCAGCTCGTCAGGGGTCTCCTACGAGCAGTACTTC CASSSGVSYEQYF
. TRBJ2-2 TRBD2 TRBV6-1 TGTGCCAGCAGTGAGGCTAGCGGGGGGGTTAACACCGGGGAGCTGTTTTTT CASSEASGGVNTGELFF
. TRBJ2-2 . TRBV7-6 TGTGCCAGCAGCTTAGGGAGGGGCGACACCGGGGAACTGTTTTTT CASSLGRGDTGELFF
. TRBJ1-6 TRBD1 TRBV7-2 TGTGCCAGCAGCCGGGACAGGGCTGGAAATTCACCCCTCCACTTT CASSRDRAGNSPLHF
. TRBJ1-4 . TRBV23-1 TGCGCCAGCAGTCAGGGTTCGACTAATGAAAAACTGTTTTTT CASSQGSTNEKLFF
. TRBJ1-6 . TRBV24-1 TGTGCCACCAGTGATTTGTCTATTCACTTTAGTGGTAGTTCACCCCTCCACTTT CATSDLSIHFSGSSPLHF
. TRBJ1-2 . TRBV28 TGTGCCAGCAGTTTAGCTGGGGGAGCACGGGGCTACACCTTC CASSLAGGARGYTF
. TRBJ1-5 . TRBV15 TGTGCCACCAGCAGAGATAATCAGCCCCAGCATTTT CATSRDNQPQHF
. TRBJ1-1 . TRBV30 TGTGCCTGGAGTCCCGGGACCGAGCTTACTGAAGCTTTCTTT CAWSPGTELTEAFF
. TRBJ1-1 TRBD1 TRBV29-1 TGCAGCGTCGCGGGACAGATGAACACTGAAGCTTTCTTT CSVAGQMNTEAFF
. TRBJ1-6 . TRBV9 TGTGCCAGCAGCAAATCTCAAAATTCACCCCTCCACTTT CASSKSQNSPLHF
. TRBJ1-5 . TRBV13 TGTGCCAGCAGCCAAGGTGGCGGGGGCAGCCAGCCCCAGCATTTT CASSQGGGGSQPQHF
. TRBJ1-4 TRBD1 TRBV6-5 TGTGCCAGCAGTTACGCGGGACAGGGGGCATTGCTGTTTTTT CASSYAGQGALLFF
. TRBJ1-5 . TRBV30 TGTGCCTGGAGTGTAACGGGGAGCAATCAGCCCCAGCATTTT CAWSVTGSNQPQHF